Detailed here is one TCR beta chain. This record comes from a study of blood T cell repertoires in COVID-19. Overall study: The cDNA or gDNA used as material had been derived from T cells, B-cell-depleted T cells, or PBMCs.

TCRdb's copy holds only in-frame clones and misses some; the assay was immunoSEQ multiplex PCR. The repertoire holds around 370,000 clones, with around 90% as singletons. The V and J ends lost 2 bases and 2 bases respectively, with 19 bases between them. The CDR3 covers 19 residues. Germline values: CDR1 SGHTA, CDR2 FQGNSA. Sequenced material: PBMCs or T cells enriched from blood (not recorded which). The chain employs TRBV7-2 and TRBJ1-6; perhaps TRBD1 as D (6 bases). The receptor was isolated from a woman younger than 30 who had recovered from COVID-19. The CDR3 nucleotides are TGTGCCAGCAGCTTACCCCCCTCGGGAGGGGGGACCTATAATTCACCCCTCCACTTT. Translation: CASSLPPSGGGTYNSPLHF.